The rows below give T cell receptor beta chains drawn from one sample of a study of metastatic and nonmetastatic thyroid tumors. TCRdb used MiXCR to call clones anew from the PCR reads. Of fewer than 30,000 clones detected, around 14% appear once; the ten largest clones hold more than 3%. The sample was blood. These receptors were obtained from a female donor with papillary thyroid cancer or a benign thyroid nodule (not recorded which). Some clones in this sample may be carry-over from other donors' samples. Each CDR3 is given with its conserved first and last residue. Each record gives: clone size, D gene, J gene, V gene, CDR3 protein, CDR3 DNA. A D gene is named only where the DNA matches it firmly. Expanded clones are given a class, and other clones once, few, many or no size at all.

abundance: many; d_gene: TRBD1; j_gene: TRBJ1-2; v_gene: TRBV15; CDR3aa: CATSRATTGGGDGYTF; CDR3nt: TGTGCCACCAGCAGAGCCACTACAGGGGGCGGTGATGGCTACACCTTC
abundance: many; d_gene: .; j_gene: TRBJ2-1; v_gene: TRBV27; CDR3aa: CASSPQQRAASSYNEQFF; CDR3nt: TGTGCCAGCAGTCCACAACAAAGAGCGGCAAGCTCCTACAATGAGCAGTTCTTC
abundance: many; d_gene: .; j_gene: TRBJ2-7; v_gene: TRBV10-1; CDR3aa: CASSESRGPLEQYF; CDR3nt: TGCGCCAGCAGTGAGTCGCGGGGACCCCTCGAGCAGTACTTC
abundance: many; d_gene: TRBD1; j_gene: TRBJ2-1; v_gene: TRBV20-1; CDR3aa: CSARTAGGYNEQFF; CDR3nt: TGCAGTGCCCGGACGGCAGGGGGCTACAATGAGCAGTTCTTC
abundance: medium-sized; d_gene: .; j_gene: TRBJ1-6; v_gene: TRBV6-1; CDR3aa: CASTRQGLNSPLHF; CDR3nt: TGTGCCAGCACCAGGCAGGGGCTAAATTCACCCCTCCACTTT
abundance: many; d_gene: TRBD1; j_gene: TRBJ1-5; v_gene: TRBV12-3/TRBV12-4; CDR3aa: CASRGQLNQPQHF; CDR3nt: TGTGCCAGCAGGGGACAGCTGAATCAGCCCCAGCATTTT
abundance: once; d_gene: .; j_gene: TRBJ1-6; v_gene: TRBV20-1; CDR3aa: CSASQAVHNSPLHF; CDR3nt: TGCAGTGCTAGCCAAGCGGTCCATAATTCACCCCTCCACTTT
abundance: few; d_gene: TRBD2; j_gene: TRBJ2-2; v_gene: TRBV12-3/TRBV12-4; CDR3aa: CASSTSGGYNRGELFF; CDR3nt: TGTGCCAGCAGCACTAGCGGGGGCTATAACAGAGGGGAGCTGTTTTTT
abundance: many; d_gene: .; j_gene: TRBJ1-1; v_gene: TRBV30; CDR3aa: CAWKRQRNTEAFF; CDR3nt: TGTGCCTGGAAGAGGCAGCGGAACACTGAAGCTTTCTTT
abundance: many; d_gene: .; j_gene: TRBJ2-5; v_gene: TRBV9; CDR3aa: CASSVGIRQQETQYF; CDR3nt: TGTGCCAGCAGCGTAGGAATAAGACAGCAAGAGACCCAGTACTTC
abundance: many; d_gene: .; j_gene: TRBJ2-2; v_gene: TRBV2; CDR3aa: CASSLGMNGELFF; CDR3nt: TGTGCCAGCAGTCTAGGGATGAACGGGGAGCTGTTTTTT
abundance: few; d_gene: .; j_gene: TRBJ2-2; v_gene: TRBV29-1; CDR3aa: CSVGGDTWELFF; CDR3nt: TGCAGCGTCGGCGGGGACACCTGGGAGCTGTTTTTT
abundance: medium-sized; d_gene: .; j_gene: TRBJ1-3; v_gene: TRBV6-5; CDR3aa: CASSYTGHSGNTIYF; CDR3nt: TGTGCCAGCAGTTACACAGGGCACTCTGGAAACACCATATATTTT
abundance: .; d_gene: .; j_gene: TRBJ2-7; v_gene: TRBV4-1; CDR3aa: CASSPPRGQWDEQYF; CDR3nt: TGCGCCAGCAGCCCCCCACGCGGACAGTGGGACGAGCAGTACTTC
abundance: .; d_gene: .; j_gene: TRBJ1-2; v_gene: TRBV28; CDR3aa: CASSLVLGGTYGYTF; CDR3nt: TGTGCCAGCAGTTTAGTTCTGGGAGGAACTTATGGCTACACCTTC
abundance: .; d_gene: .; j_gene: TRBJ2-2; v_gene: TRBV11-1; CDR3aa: CASSLGSWVNTGELFF; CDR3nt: TGTGCCAGCAGTTTAGGTTCATGGGTGAACACCGGGGAGCTGTTTTTT
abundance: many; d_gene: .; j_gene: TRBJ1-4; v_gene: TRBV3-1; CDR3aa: CASSQAAGVNEKLFF; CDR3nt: TGTGCCAGCAGCCAAGCGGCAGGGGTAAATGAAAAACTGTTTTTT
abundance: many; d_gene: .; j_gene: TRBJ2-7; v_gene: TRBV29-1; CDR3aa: CSVLARSSYEQYF; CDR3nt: TGCAGCGTTCTGGCACGGAGCTCCTACGAGCAGTACTTC
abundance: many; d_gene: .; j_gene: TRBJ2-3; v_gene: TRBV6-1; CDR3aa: CASSKSGRAQYF; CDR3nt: TGTGCCAGCAGTAAAAGCGGAAGGGCGCAGTATTTT
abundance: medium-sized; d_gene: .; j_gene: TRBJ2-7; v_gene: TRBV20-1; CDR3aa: CSASPRAYEQYF; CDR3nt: TGCAGTGCTAGTCCCAGGGCTTACGAGCAGTACTTC
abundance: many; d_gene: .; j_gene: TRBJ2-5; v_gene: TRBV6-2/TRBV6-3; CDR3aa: CASSYPLQETQYF; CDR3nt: TGTGCCAGCAGTTACCCACTTCAAGAGACCCAGTACTTC
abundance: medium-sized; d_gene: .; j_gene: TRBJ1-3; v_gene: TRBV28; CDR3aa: CASSGRASSGNTIYF; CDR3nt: TGTGCCAGCAGTGGTAGGGCGAGCTCTGGAAACACCATATATTTT
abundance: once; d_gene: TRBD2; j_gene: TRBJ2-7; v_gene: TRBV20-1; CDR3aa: CRATIPGRGQETYEQYF; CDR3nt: TGCAGGGCTACCATCCCAGGGAGGGGTCAGGAGACCTACGAGCAGTACTTC
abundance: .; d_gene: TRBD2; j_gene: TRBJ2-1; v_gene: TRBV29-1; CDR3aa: CSVRREGLYNGQFF; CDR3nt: TGCAGCGTCAGGCGGGAGGGCCTCTACAATGGGCAGTTCTTC
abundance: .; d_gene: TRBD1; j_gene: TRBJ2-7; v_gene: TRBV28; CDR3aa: CASSWGQTSYEQYF; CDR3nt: TGTGCCAGCAGCTGGGGACAGACCTCCTACGAGCAGTACTTC
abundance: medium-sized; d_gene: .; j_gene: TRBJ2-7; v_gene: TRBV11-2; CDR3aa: CASSLDPGRGAVYEQYF; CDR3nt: TGTGCCAGCAGCTTAGATCCGGGTCGGGGGGCCGTCTACGAGCAGTACTTC
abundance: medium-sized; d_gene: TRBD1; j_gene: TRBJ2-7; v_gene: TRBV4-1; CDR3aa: CASSLPGTGPNEQYF; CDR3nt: TGCGCCAGCAGCCTCCCCGGGACAGGTCCTAACGAGCAGTACTTC
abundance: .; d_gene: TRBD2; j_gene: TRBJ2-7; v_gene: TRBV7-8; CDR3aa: CASSLSGTFNRYF; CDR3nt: TGTGCCAGCAGCTTAAGCGGGACGTTTAACAGGTACTTC
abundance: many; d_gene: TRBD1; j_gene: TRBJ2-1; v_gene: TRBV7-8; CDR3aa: CASSLDRVNNEQFF; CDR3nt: TGTGCCAGCAGCTTGGACAGGGTTAACAATGAGCAGTTCTTC
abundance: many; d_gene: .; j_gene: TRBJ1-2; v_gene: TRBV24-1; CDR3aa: CATSDFGTSYGYTF; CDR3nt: TGTGCCACCAGTGATTTCGGGACCTCTTATGGCTACACCTTC
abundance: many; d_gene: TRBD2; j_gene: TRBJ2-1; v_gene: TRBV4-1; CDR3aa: CASSQDSSAGGYNEQFF; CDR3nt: TGCGCCAGCAGCCAAGATTCATCGGCGGGAGGCTACAATGAGCAGTTCTTC
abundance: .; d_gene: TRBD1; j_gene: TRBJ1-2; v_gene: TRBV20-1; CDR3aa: CSARDPGQGGYGYTF; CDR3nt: TGCAGTGCTAGAGATCCCGGGCAGGGGGGCTATGGCTACACCTTC
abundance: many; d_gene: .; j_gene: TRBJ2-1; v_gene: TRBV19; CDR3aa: CASKDIGTNNEQFF; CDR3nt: TGTGCCAGTAAGGATATCGGGACGAATAATGAGCAGTTCTTC
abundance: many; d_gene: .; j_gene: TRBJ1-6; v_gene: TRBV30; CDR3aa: CAWSSPGSYNSPLHF; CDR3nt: TGTGCCTGGAGTAGTCCCGGCTCCTATAATTCACCCCTCCACTTT
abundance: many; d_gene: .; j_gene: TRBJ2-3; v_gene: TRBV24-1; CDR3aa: CATGRDGTSTDTQYF; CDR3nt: TGTGCCACCGGCCGGGACGGAACTAGCACAGATACGCAGTATTTT
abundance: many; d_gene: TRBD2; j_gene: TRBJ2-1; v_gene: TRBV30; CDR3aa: CAWNRLAGTVRSSYNEQFF; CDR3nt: TGTGCCTGGAACAGACTAGCGGGCACCGTCCGGAGCTCCTACAATGAGCAGTTCTTC
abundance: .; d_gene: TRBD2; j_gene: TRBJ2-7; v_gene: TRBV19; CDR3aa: CASSIVGEGYAQYF; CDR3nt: TGTGCCAGTAGTATCGTTGGGGAGGGCTACGCGCAGTACTTC
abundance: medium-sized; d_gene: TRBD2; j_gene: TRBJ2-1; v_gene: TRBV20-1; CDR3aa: CSALTSGRWSYNEQFF; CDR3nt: TGCAGTGCCCTGACTAGCGGGAGGTGGTCCTACAATGAGCAGTTCTTC
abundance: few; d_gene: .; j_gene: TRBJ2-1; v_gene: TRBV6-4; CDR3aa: CASSVSGFHDEQFF; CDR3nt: TGTGCCAGCAGTGTCTCCGGGTTTCACGATGAGCAGTTCTTC
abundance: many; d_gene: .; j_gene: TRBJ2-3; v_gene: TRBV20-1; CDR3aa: CSAPQEGYTDTQYF; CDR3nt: TGCAGTGCCCCACAGGAGGGGTACACAGATACGCAGTATTTT
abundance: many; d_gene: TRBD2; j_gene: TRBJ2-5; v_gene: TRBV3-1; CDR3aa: CASSQGFGASGKETQYF; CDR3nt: TGTGCCAGCAGCCAGGGTTTTGGGGCTAGCGGGAAGGAGACCCAGTACTTC
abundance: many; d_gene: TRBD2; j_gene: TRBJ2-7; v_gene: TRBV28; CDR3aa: CASRLAGLPYEQYF; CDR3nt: TGTGCTAGCAGACTAGCGGGACTTCCCTACGAGCAGTACTTC
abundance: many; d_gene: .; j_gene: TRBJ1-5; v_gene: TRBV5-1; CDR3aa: CASSPDRDQPQHF; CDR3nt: TGCGCCAGCAGCCCCGACAGAGATCAGCCCCAGCATTTT
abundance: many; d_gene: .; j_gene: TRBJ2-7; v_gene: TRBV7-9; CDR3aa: CASSLGVGTYEQYF; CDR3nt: TGTGCCAGCAGCTTAGGGGTAGGGACTTACGAGCAGTACTTC
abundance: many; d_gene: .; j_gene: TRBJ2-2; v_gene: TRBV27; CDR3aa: CASSPRQVLGSGELFF; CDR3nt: TGTGCCAGCAGCCCACGACAGGTCCTTGGATCCGGGGAGCTGTTTTTT
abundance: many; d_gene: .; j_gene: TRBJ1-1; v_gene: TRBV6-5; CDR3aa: CASSYSGGSTEAFF; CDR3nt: TGTGCCAGCAGTTACTCGGGGGGTTCCACTGAAGCTTTCTTT
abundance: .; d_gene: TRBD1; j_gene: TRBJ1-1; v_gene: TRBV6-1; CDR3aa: CASDREGRNTEAFF; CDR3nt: TGTGCCAGTGACAGGGAGGGGCGGAACACTGAAGCTTTCTTT
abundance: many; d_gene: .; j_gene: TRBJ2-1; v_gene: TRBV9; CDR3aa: CASSVVDYPYNEQSF; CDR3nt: TGTGCCAGCAGCGTAGTGGACTACCCCTACAATGAGCAATCCTTC
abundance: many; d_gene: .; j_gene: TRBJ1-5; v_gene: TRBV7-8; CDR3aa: CASSLVDSRSPQHF; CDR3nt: TGTGCCAGCAGCTTAGTTGACAGCCGGTCGCCCCAGCATTTT
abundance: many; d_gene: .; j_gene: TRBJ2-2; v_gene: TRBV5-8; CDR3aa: CASSLHGLFTGELFF; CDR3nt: TGTGCCAGCAGCTTACACGGGCTGTTCACCGGGGAGCTGTTTTTT
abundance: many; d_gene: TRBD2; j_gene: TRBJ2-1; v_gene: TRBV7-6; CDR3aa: CASSLEALAGYNEQFF; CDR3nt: TGTGCCAGCAGCTTAGAGGCACTAGCGGGGTACAATGAGCAGTTCTTC
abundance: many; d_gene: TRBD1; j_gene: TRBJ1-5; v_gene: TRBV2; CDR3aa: CASTLTGGNQPQHF; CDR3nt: TGTGCCAGCACCCTGACAGGGGGGAATCAGCCCCAGCATTTT
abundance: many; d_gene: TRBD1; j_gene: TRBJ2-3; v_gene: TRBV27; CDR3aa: CASSLSERQGITDTQYF; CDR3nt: TGTGCCAGCAGTTTATCGGAGCGACAGGGGATAACAGATACGCAGTATTTT
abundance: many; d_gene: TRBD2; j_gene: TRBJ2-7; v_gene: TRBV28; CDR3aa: CASSLEGLAGVYEQYF; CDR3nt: TGTGCCAGCAGTTTAGAGGGACTAGCGGGAGTGTACGAGCAGTACTTC
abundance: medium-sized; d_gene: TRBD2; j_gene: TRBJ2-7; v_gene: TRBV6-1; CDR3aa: CASAPAGGEQYF; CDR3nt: TGTGCCAGCGCCCCAGCGGGAGGCGAGCAGTACTTC
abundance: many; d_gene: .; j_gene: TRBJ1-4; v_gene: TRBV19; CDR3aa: CASSWRGTNEKLFF; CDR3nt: TGTGCCAGTAGTTGGCGGGGAACTAATGAAAAACTGTTTTTT